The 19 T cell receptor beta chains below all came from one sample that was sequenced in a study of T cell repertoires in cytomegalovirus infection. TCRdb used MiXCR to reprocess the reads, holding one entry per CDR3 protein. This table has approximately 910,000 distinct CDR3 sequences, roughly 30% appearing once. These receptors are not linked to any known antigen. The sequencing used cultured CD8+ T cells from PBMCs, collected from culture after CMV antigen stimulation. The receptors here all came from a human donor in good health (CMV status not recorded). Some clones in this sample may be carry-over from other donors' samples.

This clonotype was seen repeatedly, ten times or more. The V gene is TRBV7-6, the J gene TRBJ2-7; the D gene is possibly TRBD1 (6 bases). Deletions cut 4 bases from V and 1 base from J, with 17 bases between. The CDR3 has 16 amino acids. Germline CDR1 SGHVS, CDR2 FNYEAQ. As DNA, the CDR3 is TGTGCCAGCAGCTCCCTCGGACAGACCACATCCTACGAGCAGTACTTC. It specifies CASSSLGQTTSYEQYF.

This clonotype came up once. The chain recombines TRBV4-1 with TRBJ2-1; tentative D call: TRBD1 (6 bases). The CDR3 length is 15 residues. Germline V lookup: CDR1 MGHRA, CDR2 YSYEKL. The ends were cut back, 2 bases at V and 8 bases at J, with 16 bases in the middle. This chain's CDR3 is CASSQPATGWDEQFF. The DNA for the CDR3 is TGCGCCAGCAGCCAACCGGCGACAGGTTGGGATGAGCAGTTCTTC.

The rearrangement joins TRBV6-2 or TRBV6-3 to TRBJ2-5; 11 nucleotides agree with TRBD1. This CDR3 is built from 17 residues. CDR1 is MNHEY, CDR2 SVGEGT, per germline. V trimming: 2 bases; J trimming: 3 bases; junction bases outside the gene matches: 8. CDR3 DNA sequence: TGTGCCAGCAGTTACCTAAGATGGGGACAGGGGGAAGAGACCCAGTACTTC. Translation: CASSYLRWGQGEETQYF.

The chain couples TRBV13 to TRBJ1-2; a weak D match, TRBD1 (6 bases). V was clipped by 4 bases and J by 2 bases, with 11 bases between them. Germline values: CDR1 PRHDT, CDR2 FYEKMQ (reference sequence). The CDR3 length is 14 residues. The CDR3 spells CASSSRTANYGYTF. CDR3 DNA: TGTGCCAGCAGCTCCCGGACAGCCAACTATGGCTACACCTTC.

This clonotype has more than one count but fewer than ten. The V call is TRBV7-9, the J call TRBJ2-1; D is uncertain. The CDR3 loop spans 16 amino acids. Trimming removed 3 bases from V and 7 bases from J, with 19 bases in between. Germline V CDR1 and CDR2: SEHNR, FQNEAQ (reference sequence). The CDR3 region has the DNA TGTGCCAGCAGCTTCCTCAGAGGCCTAGAGCGTAATGAGCAGTTCTTC. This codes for CASSFLRGLERNEQFF.

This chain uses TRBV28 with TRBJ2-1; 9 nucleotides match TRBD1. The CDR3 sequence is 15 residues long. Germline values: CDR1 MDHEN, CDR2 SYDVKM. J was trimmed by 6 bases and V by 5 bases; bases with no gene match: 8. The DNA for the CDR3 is TGTGCCAGCAGTATCGGACAGGGGTTCACCAATGAGCAGTTCTTC. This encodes CASSIGQGFTNEQFF.

Written as DNA, the CDR3 is TGCGCCAGCAGCCAAGGGCGACAGCTGTTTTTT. It encodes CASSQGRQLFF. The chain is built from TRBV4-1 and TRBJ2-2; D remains unclear. The CDR3 has 11 amino acids. Trimming pared 1 base from V and 12 bases from J, leaving 6 bases between. Germline V gives CDR1 MGHRA, CDR2 YSYEKL.

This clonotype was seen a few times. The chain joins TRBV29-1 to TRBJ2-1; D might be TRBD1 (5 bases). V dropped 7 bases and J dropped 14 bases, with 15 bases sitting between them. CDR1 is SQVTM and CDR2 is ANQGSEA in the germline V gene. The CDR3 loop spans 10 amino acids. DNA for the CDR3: TGCAGCGCCCGAAGCAGGGTCGAGTTCTTC. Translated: CSARSRVEFF.

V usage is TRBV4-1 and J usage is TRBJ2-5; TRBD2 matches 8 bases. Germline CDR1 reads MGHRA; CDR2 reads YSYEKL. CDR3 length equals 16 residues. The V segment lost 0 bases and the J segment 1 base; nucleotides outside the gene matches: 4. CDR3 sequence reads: CASSQELGLVQETQYF. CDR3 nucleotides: TGCGCCAGCAGCCAAGAGCTGGGACTAGTCCAAGAGACCCAGTACTTC.

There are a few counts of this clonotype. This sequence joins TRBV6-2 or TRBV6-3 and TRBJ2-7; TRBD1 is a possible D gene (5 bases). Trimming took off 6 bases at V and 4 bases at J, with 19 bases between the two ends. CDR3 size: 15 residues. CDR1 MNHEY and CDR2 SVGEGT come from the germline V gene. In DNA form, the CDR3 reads TGTGCCAGCAGACCCTCGTTTGGGGCCAGGTACGAGCAGTACGTC. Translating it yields CASRPSFGARYEQYV.

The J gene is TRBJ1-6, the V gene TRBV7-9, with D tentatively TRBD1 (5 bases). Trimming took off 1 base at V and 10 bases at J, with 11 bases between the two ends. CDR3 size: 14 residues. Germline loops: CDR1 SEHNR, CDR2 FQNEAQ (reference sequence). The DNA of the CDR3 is TGTGCCAGCAGCTTAGGGGGGTTAGGATCACCCCTCCACTTT. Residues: CASSLGGLGSPLHF. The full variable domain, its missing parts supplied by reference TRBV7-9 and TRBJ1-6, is DTGVSQNPRHKITKRGQNVTFRCDPISEHNRLYWYRQTLGQGPEFLTYFQNEAQLEKSRLLSDRFSAERPKGSFSTLEIQRTEQGDSAMYLCASSLGGLGSPLHFGNGTRLTVT.

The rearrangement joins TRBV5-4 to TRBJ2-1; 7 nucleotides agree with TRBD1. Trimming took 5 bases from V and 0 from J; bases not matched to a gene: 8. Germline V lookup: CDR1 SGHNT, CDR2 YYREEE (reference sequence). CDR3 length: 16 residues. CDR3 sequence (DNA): TGTGCCAGCAGAGACAGGGATCCCAGCTCCTACAATGAGCAGTTCTTC. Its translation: CASRDRDPSSYNEQFF.

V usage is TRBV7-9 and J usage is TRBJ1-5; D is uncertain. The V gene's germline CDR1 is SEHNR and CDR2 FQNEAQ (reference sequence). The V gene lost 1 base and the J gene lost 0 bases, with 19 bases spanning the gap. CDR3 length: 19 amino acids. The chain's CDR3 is CASSLVSIRTDHSNQPQHF. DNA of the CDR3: TGTGCCAGCAGCTTAGTCTCGATTCGCACGGACCATAGCAATCAGCCCCAGCATTTT.

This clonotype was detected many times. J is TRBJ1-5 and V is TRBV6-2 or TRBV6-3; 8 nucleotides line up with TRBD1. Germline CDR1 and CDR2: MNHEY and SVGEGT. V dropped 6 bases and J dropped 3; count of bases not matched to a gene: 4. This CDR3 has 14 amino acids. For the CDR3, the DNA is TGTGCCAGCAGCTGGGACAGGATCAATCAGCCCCAGCATTTT. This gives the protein CASSWDRINQPQHF.

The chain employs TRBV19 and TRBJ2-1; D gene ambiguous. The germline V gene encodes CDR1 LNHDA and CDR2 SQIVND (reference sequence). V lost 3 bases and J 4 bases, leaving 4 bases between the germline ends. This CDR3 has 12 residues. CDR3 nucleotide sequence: TGTGCCAGTAGTATCCTGTACAATGAGCAGTTCTTC. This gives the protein CASSILYNEQFF.

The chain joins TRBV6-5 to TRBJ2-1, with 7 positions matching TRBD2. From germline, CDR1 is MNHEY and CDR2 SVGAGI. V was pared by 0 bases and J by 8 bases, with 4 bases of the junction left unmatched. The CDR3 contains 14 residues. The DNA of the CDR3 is TGTGCCAGCAGTTACTCGGCGGGGGAAGATGAGCAGTTCTTC. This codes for CASSYSAGEDEQFF.

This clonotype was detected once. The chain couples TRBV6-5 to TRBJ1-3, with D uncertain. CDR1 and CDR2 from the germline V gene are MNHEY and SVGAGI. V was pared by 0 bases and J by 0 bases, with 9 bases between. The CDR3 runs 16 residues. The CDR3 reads CASSYSWDSSGNTIYF. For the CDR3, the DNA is TGTGCCAGCAGTTACTCGTGGGATAGCTCTGGAAACACCATATATTTT.

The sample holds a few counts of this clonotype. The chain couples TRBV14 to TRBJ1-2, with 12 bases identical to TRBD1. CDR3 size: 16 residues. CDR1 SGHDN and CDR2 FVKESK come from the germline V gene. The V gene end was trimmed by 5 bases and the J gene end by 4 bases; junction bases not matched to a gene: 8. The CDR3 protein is CASSARDRGPIYGYTF. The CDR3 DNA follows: TGTGCCAGCAGCGCCCGGGACAGGGGGCCGATCTATGGCTACACCTTC.

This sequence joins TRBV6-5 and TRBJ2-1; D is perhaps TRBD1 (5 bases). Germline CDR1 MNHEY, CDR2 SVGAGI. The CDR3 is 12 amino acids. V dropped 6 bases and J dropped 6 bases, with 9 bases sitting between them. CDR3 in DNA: TGTGCCAGCAGGGTTCAGGGCAATGAGCAGTTCTTC. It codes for CASRVQGNEQFF.